Listed below are T cell receptor beta chains from one sample, sequenced in a study of blood T cell repertoires in COVID-19. Libraries were prepared by immunoSEQ multiplex PCR; TCRdb keeps only in-frame clonotypes and omits some of them. The sample has about 75,000 clones; 70% to 80% are singletons. The sequenced material came from peripheral blood. All receptors derive from an elderly woman with active or convalescent COVID-19. CDR3s leave out the opening cysteine and the closing phenylalanine or tryptophan.

>TRBJ1-1|12|TRBV7-9
ASSFGTGKGEAF
>TRBJ2-2|15|TRBV18
ASSPQGRGVTTGELF
>TRBJ1-6|13|TRBV6-5
ASREGQSNNSPLH
>TRBJ2-7|10|TRBV19
ASSMADRAQY
>TRBJ2-1|13|TRBV6-6
ASRPPKGSVNEQF
>TRBJ2-2|12|TRBV3-1/TRBV3-2
ASSQRDRGGVLF
>TRBJ1-4|11|TRBV3-1/TRBV3-2
ASSQIQGEKLF
>TRBJ2-1|12|TRBV6-6
ASTIRSSYNEQF
>TRBJ2-2|18|TRBV19
ASRTLPGLAGGPGTGELF
>TRBJ1-2|12|TRBV4-3
ASSQRQGAGGYT
>TRBJ2-1|13|TRBV10-2
ASSQGQGGINEQF
>TRBJ1-6|12|TRBV24-1
ATSDTNRVAPLH
>TRBJ2-5|12|TRBV5-1
ASRLAGGQETQY
>TRBJ1-4|12|TRBV9
ASSVGGSPEKLF
>TRBJ2-2|14|TRBV7-2
ASSYQWEAYAGELF
>TRBJ1-2|11|TRBV3-1/TRBV3-2
ASSQVTGYGYT
>TRBJ2-1|14|TRBV11-2
ASKNFPGLGSNEQF
>TRBJ2-7|12|TRBV19
ASRRTGGRYEQY
>TRBJ1-5|14|TRBV19
ASSTTQVVYSQPQH
>TRBJ2-5|13|TRBV10-3
AISTPGQGLGTQY
>TRBJ2-3|15|TRBV5-4
ASSPGWSSGGIDTQY
>TRBJ1-5|11|TRBV10-3
AISGSGNQPQH
>TRBJ1-1|12|TRBV3-1/TRBV3-2
ASSQKQGTYEAF
>TRBJ2-6|13|TRBV27
ASGGHLPGANVLT
>TRBJ1-4|11|TRBV27
ASKGQNFRKLF
>TRBJ2-5|16|TRBV2
ASSASGLAGVRKETQY
>TRBJ2-3|12|TRBV11-2
ASSKLASTDTQY
>TRBJ2-2|14|TRBV9
ASSAQSPSYTGELF
>TRBJ2-7|12|TRBV5-6
ASSHRQGSYEQY
>TRBJ2-7|9|TRBV24-1
ATSESGEQY
>TRBJ2-3|11|TRBV12-3/TRBV12-4
ASSRRDLYTQY
>TRBJ1-2|11|TRBV6-4
ASSRDGDYGYT
>TRBJ1-6|10|TRBV10-3
AVGPTDSPLH
>TRBJ1-1|11|TRBV6-2/TRBV6-3
ASSLTGFTEAF
>TRBJ1-2|15|TRBV11-2
ASSLVTSALRGYGYT
>TRBJ1-1|12|TRBV5-1
ASSKDRATAEAF
>TRBJ1-1|11|TRBV7-7
ASSYTTNTEAF